This section outlines one T cell receptor beta chain sequence together with its context. The target antigen is unknown. Donation came from healthy Caucasian individuals in Russia who were aged roughly 6 to 95. The amount of total RNA extracted per sample was at least 5 micrograms. These data belong to a study of blood T cells in healthy people across ages. Study observations and caveats: The recorded TCR beta diversity per million T cells decreased in a roughly linear manner with age. When set beside aged donors, long-lived donors presented more naive CD4+ cells and higher diversity.

Then a second PCR, running roughly 6 to 11 cycles, was carried out with a sample-barcoded 5' primer and a J-beta primer mix. TCRdb ran MiXCR on the 5' RACE reads and lists one entry per CDR3 protein. The sample yields roughly 680,000 distinct CDR3 sequences, roughly half seen once. The receptor was derived from a woman aged 80 or over in good health. The sequenced material came from blood.

The CDR3 is CASSFGSVNTEAFF. As DNA, the CDR3 is TGTGCCAGCAGTTTTGGGTCGGTGAACACTGAAGCTTTCTTT. The chain is built from TRBV12-3 or TRBV12-4 and TRBJ1-1; D is uncertain. Between the trimmed V and J ends, which lost 3 bases and 0 bases, there was a span of 8 bases. The CDR3 is 14 amino acids.